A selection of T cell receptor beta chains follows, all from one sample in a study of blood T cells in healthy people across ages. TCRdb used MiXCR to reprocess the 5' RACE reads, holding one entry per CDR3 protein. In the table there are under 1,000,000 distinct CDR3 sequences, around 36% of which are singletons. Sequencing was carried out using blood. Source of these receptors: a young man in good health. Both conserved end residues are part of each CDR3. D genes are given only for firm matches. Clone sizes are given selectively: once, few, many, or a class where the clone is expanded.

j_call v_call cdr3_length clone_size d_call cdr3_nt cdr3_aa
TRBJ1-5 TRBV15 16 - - TGTGCCACCAGCAGATTGGGGGGTCTCGGAAATCAGCCCCAGCATTTT CATSRLGGLGNQPQHF
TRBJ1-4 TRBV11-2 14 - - TGTGCCAGCAGCTTAGACCGATTGCATGGAAAACTGTTTTTT CASSLDRLHGKLFF
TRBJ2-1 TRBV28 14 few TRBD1 TGTGCCAGCAGTCTCCTTAACCGACAGGGGCGTGAGTTCTTC CASSLLNRQGREFF
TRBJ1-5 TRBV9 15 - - TGTTCCAGCAGCGTAGGGGGGCACCCCAGTCAGCCCCAGCATTTT CSSSVGGHPSQPQHF
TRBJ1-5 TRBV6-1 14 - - TGTGCCACCACTAAGACTGTTAGCAATCAGCCCCAGCATTTT CATTKTVSNQPQHF
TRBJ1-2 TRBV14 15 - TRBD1 TGTGCCAGCAGCCAAGATTTGTCAGGGGGCTATGGCTTCACCTTC CASSQDLSGGYGFTF
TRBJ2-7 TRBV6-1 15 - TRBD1 TGTGCCAGCAGAACCGGGACAGGGGGTTTCGACGAGCAGTACTTC CASRTGTGGFDEQYF
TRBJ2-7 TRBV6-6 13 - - TGTGCCAGCAAAACCCGGGATAAGAATGAGCAGTACTTC CASKTRDKNEQYF
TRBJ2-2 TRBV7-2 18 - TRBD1 TGTGCCAGCAGCTTAGTAGGACCCAGGGGGCTGAACACCGGGGAGCTGTTTTTT CASSLVGPRGLNTGELFF
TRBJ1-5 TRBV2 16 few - TGTGCCAGCAGTGAAACCGGCCCCTATAGCAATCAGCCCCAGCATTTT CASSETGPYSNQPQHF
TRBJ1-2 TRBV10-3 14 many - TGTGCCATCACCCCGGACGACGTCCTAAATGGCTACACCTTC CAITPDDVLNGYTF
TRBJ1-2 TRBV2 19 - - TGTGCCAGCAGTGAAAGTTTAGGGCCGCTCAGCGATTTTTACTATGGCTACACCTTC CASSESLGPLSDFYYGYTF
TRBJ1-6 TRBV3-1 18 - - TGTGCCAGCAGCCAAGTACCCCTCGGGGAATCCTATAATTCACCCCTCCACTTT CASSQVPLGESYNSPLHF
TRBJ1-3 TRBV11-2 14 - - TGTGCCAGCAGCTTAGTTGGTCCTGGAAACACCATATATTTT CASSLVGPGNTIYF
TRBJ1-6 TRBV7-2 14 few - TGTGCCAGCAGCTTAGGGGGCCCGCAGACACCCCTCCACTTT CASSLGGPQTPLHF
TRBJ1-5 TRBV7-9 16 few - TGTGCCAGCAGCTTAACGGCGTCCGGAGGCAAGCAGCCCCAGCATTTT CASSLTASGGKQPQHF
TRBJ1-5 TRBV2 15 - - TGTGCCAGCAGTGAGGCAAGGTCCCCCGGCCAGCCCCAGCATTTT CASSEARSPGQPQHF
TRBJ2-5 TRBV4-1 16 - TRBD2 TGCGCCAGCAGCCAGTCACTAGCGGGGAACCAAGAGACCCAGTACTTC CASSQSLAGNQETQYF
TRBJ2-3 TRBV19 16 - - TGTGCCAGTAGTATAGGGACTTCGACACGCACAGATACGCAGTATTTT CASSIGTSTRTDTQYF
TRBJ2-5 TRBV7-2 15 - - TGTGCCAGCAGCTCCCAAAAGGGGGAATCGGAGACCCAGTACTTC CASSSQKGESETQYF